The rows below give T cell receptor beta chains drawn from one sample of a study of shared clonotypes between healthy human individuals. TCRdb keeps only in-frame clones here, not all; method: immunoSEQ multiplex PCR. The sample has millions of clones, around 94% seen once. Sequencing used naive CD4+ T cells sorted from blood. These receptors all come from a man younger than 35 in good health. The CDR3 runs from the conserved cysteine through the conserved F or W. Fields, in order: CDR3 length, V gene, clone size, D gene, J gene, CDR3 protein, CDR3 DNA. D genes are given only for firm matches. A clone size is listed for some rows: how often the clone was seen (once, few, many), or a class if it is expanded.

length: 20
V: TRBV30
size: .
D: TRBD2
J: TRBJ2-1
CDR3: CAWNKPGLAGRYPRLHEQFF
DNA: TGTGCCTGGAATAAGCCGGGACTAGCGGGAAGGTACCCACGGCTACATGAGCAGTTCTTC

length: 15
V: TRBV7-9
size: .
D: .
J: TRBJ1-4
CDR3: CASSFSLATNEKLFF
DNA: TGTGCCAGCAGCTTCAGTCTTGCAACTAATGAAAAACTGTTTTTT

length: 14
V: TRBV18
size: .
D: .
J: TRBJ1-2
CDR3: CASSRGTGDYGYTF
DNA: TGTGCCAGCTCACGTGGGACCGGGGACTATGGCTACACCTTC

length: 13
V: TRBV28
size: .
D: .
J: TRBJ2-7
CDR3: CASSFPSVYEQYF
DNA: TGTGCCAGCAGTTTCCCGTCTGTATACGAGCAGTACTTC

length: 13
V: TRBV6-5
size: .
D: .
J: TRBJ1-4
CDR3: CASTGGRAEKLFF
DNA: TGTGCCAGCACCGGGGGGCGGGCAGAAAAACTGTTTTTT

length: 15
V: TRBV7-9
size: .
D: TRBD1
J: TRBJ1-6
CDR3: CASSTGGQGGSPLHF
DNA: TGTGCCAGCAGCACAGGAGGGCAGGGGGGATCACCCCTCCACTTT

length: 13
V: TRBV11-2
size: .
D: .
J: TRBJ2-7
CDR3: CASSLGVDYEQYF
DNA: TGTGCCAGCAGCTTAGGAGTAGACTACGAGCAGTACTTC

length: 19
V: TRBV7-2
size: .
D: TRBD2
J: TRBJ2-7
CDR3: CASSLALGLAEPRSYEQYF
DNA: TGTGCCAGCAGCTTAGCGCTAGGACTAGCGGAACCAAGGTCCTACGAGCAGTACTTC

length: 18
V: TRBV5-1
size: few
D: TRBD2
J: TRBJ2-2
CDR3: CASSPGPRGSRNTGELFF
DNA: TGCGCCAGCAGCCCAGGCCCACGCGGGAGTCGTAACACCGGGGAGCTGTTTTTT

length: 15
V: TRBV6-1
size: once
D: TRBD1
J: TRBJ1-1
CDR3: CASSVTGDMNTEAFF
DNA: TGTGCCAGCAGTGTCACAGGGGACATGAACACTGAAGCTTTCTTT

length: 16
V: TRBV5-6
size: .
D: .
J: TRBJ2-4
CDR3: CASSLALTLAKNIQYF
DNA: TGTGCCAGCAGCTTGGCACTAACCCTAGCCAAAAACATTCAGTACTTC

length: 12
V: TRBV29-1
size: .
D: .
J: TRBJ2-4
CDR3: CSAAHLGYIQYF
DNA: TGCAGCGCCGCGCACCTTGGGTACATTCAGTACTTC

length: 14
V: TRBV19
size: .
D: .
J: TRBJ1-5
CDR3: CASSRALNNQPQHF
DNA: TGTGCCAGTAGTAGGGCGTTAAACAATCAGCCCCAGCATTTT

length: 13
V: TRBV18
size: .
D: .
J: TRBJ2-7
CDR3: CASSPGTPEREYF
DNA: TGTGCCAGCTCACCCGGGACACCAGAACGGGAGTACTTC

length: 15
V: TRBV10-3
size: .
D: .
J: TRBJ2-1
CDR3: CAISEGTELYNEQFF
DNA: TGTGCCATCAGTGAAGGGACCGAACTCTACAATGAGCAGTTCTTC

length: 15
V: TRBV7-2
size: .
D: .
J: TRBJ2-2
CDR3: CASKLREAITGELFF
DNA: TGTGCCAGCAAACTAAGGGAAGCGATCACCGGGGAGCTGTTTTTT

length: 16
V: TRBV30
size: .
D: .
J: TRBJ2-1
CDR3: CAWSVLSRGPYNEQFF
DNA: TGTGCCTGGAGTGTACTCTCCCGGGGGCCCTACAATGAGCAGTTCTTC

length: 14
V: TRBV7-2
size: .
D: .
J: TRBJ2-2
CDR3: CASSAQGGTGELFF
DNA: TGTGCCAGCAGTGCTCAGGGAGGCACCGGGGAGCTGTTTTTT

length: 15
V: TRBV11-2
size: .
D: .
J: TRBJ1-5
CDR3: CASSLDGDINQPQHF
DNA: TGTGCCAGCAGCTTAGATGGGGACATCAATCAGCCCCAGCATTTT

length: 16
V: TRBV11-2
size: .
D: .
J: TRBJ1-2
CDR3: CASSLSTVPGDEGYTF
DNA: TGTGCCAGCAGCTTATCGACTGTGCCAGGAGATGAGGGCTACACCTTC

length: 15
V: TRBV4-3
size: few
D: .
J: TRBJ2-2
CDR3: CASRQARHPTGELFF
DNA: TGCGCCAGCAGACAAGCTCGGCACCCCACCGGGGAGCTGTTTTTT

length: 11
V: TRBV6-5
size: .
D: .
J: TRBJ2-5
CDR3: CASQAWETQYF
DNA: TGTGCCAGCCAGGCATGGGAGACCCAGTACTTC

length: 15
V: TRBV5-1
size: .
D: TRBD2
J: TRBJ2-5
CDR3: CASSSSGRYQETQYF
DNA: TGCGCCAGCAGCTCGAGCGGGAGGTATCAAGAGACCCAGTACTTC

length: 13
V: TRBV19
size: .
D: .
J: TRBJ1-5
CDR3: CASSSGSNQPQHF
DNA: TGTGCCAGTAGTAGTGGCAGCAATCAGCCCCAGCATTTT

length: 13
V: TRBV18
size: few
D: .
J: TRBJ1-5
CDR3: CASSQGRNQPQHF
DNA: TGTGCCAGCTCTCAGGGTCGCAATCAGCCCCAGCATTTT

length: 15
V: TRBV18
size: .
D: TRBD2
J: TRBJ2-7
CDR3: CASSSAALATYEQYF
DNA: TGTGCCAGCTCATCCGCGGCACTAGCGACCTACGAGCAGTACTTC

length: 14
V: TRBV6-1
size: .
D: .
J: TRBJ2-7
CDR3: CATTGTRAGYEQYF
DNA: TGTGCCACCACCGGGACCAGGGCGGGCTACGAGCAGTACTTC

length: 15
V: TRBV28
size: .
D: .
J: TRBJ1-2
CDR3: CASSTRTGTPYGYTF
DNA: TGTGCCAGCAGCACCCGAACAGGAACCCCCTATGGCTACACCTTC

length: 11
V: TRBV28
size: .
D: .
J: TRBJ1-2
CDR3: CASSLNRGYTF
DNA: TGTGCCAGCAGTTTGAATAGGGGCTACACCTTC

length: 13
V: TRBV6-6
size: once
D: .
J: TRBJ2-7
CDR3: CASSLQSSYEQYF
DNA: TGTGCCAGCAGTTTACAGAGCTCCTACGAGCAGTACTTC